This T cell receptor beta chain was captured in a study of T-cell reconstitution after alpha-beta-depleted transplantation in children. Study conclusions and caveats: Approximately two months post-transplant, alpha-beta T cells reportedly originated from several hundred expanded graft clones. T-cell numbers and diversity one year post-transplant derived largely from freshly generated T cells.

About this clonotype itself: Antigen unknown. A junction end diverges from the germline sequence, so it may reflect a read error.

The CDR3 is 17 residues long. The germline gives CDR1 LNHNV, CDR2 YYDKDF (reference sequence). As it was prepared, the TCRbeta library received unique molecular identifiers. Via MiXCR, TCRdb re-called the PCR reads, giving one row per CDR3 protein. Of around 300,000 distinct CDR3 sequences in the sample, around 25% were seen once. The genes are TRBV15 and TRBJ2-5; D not resolved. This material consisted of PBMCs, mostly from graft donor cells, taken 180 days after TCRalphabeta/CD19-depleted stem cell transplant. The sequence came from a male patient younger than 18 who had a stem cell transplant for acute lymphoblastic leukemia, so the T cells may come from the graft donor. CDR3 nucleotide sequence: TGTGCCACCAGCAGAGATAATTTAATCCAACATAAAGAGAGCCAGTACTTC. Its protein is CATSRDNLIQHKESQYF.